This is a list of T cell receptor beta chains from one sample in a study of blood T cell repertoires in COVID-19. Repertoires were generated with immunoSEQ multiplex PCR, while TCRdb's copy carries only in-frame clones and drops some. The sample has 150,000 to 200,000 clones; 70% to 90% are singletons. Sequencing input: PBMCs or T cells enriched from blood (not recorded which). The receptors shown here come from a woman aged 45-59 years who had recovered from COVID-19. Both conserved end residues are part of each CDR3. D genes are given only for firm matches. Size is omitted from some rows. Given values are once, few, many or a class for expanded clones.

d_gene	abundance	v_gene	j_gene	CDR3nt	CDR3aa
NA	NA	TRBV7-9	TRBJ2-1	TGTGCCAGCAGCTTAGCCCCCACAGGGTGGAATGAGCAGTTCTTC	CASSLAPTGWNEQFF
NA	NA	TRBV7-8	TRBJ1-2	TGTGCCAGCAGCTTCCGACAGGATGGCTACACCTTC	CASSFRQDGYTF
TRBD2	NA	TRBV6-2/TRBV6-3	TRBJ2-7	TGTGCCAGCAGTTACGAAGCTAGCGGCTCCCTGGAGCAGTACTTC	CASSYEASGSLEQYF
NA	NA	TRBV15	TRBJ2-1	TGTGCCACCAGCAGAGGCCCCCTGGGGGGATCCTCCTACAATGAGCAGTTCTTC	CATSRGPLGGSSYNEQFF
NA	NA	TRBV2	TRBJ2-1	TGTGCCAGCGTGGTCACAGAGAGCTCCTACAATGAGCAGTTCTTC	CASVVTESSYNEQFF
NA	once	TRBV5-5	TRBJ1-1	TGTGCCAGCAGCCTGACAGCTGAAGCTTTCTTT	CASSLTAEAFF
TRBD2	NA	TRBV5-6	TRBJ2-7	TGTGCCAGCAGCTTGGTCCAGCGGGGGTCACCCTACGAGCAGTACTTC	CASSLVQRGSPYEQYF
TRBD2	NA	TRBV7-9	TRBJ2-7	TGTGCCAGCACTGTAGCGGGGACCACGGGGGAGCAGTACTTC	CASTVAGTTGEQYF
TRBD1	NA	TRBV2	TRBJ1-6	TGTGCCAGCAGTACCGGGACAGGGGCATTCTCACCCCTCCACTTT	CASSTGTGAFSPLHF
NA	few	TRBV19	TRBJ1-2	TGTGCCAGTAGTATGGGAGCTAACTATGGCTACACCTTC	CASSMGANYGYTF
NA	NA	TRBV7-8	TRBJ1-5	TGTGCCAGCAGCAAACAGGGCATGGACGCTCAGCCCCAGCATTTT	CASSKQGMDAQPQHF
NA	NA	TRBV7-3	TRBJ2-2	TGTGCCAGCAGCTTATACCAGGGCTCGAACACCGGGGAGCTGTTTTTT	CASSLYQGSNTGELFF
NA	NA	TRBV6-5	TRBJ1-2	TGTGCCAGTTATGGCCAGGGGTTGGACTATGGCTACACCTTC	CASYGQGLDYGYTF
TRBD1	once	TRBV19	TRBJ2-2	TGTGCCAGCATCGGGACAGGGAACACCGGGGAGCTGTTTTTT	CASIGTGNTGELFF
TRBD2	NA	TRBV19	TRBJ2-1	TGTGCCAGTAGTGCCACTAGCGGGGTCCCCTACAATGAGCAGTTCTTC	CASSATSGVPYNEQFF
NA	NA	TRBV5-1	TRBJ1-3	TGCGCCAGCAGCTTGTGGGGGCGTGGGGGCGCGATCTCTGGAAACACCATATATTTT	CASSLWGRGGAISGNTIYF
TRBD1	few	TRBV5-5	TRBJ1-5	TGTGCCAGCAGCTGGGGGACAGGGCTTCAGCCCCAGCATTTT	CASSWGTGLQPQHF
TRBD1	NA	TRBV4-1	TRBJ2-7	TGCGCCAGCAGCCCCGGACAGGGGGAGTACGAGCAGTACTTC	CASSPGQGEYEQYF
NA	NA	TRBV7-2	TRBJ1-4	TGTGCCAGCAGCACATCGAGGGGGATCGGTGAAAAACTGTTTTTT	CASSTSRGIGEKLFF
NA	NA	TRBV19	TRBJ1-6	TGTGCCAGTAGTCCAGTCCCGGGACTTAATTCACCCCTCCACTTT	CASSPVPGLNSPLHF
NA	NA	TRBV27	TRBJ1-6	TGTGCCAGCAGTGGATGGGGCGAGGTGGCATCACCCCTCCACTTT	CASSGWGEVASPLHF
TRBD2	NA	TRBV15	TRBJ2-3	TGTGCCACCGCGAGCGGGGCAGATACGCAGTATTTT	CATASGADTQYF